The rows below give T cell receptor beta chains drawn from one sample of a study of prognosis after radiotherapy for stage I lung cancer. TCRdb fed the multiplex PCR reads into MiXCR, producing one record per CDR3 protein. The sample lists 59,000 or so distinct CDR3 sequences; 26% were seen once. The sequencing here drew on PBMCs, taken before or after stereotactic body radiation therapy (not recorded which). The receptors here all came from a donor aged 50 or older with non-small cell lung cancer. Both conserved end residues are part of each CDR3. A D gene is named only where the DNA matches it firmly. Clone size appears in some rows only: once, few, many, or a class for an expanded clone.

V gene	clone size	D gene	J gene	CDR3 protein	CDR3 DNA
TRBV11-2	many	-	TRBJ2-2	CASSLVSGGGGELFF	TGTGCCAGCAGCTTAGTTTCCGGGGGCGGCGGGGAGCTGTTTTTT
TRBV12-3/TRBV12-4	-	TRBD1	TRBJ2-7	CASRRGTVVYEQHF	TGTGCCAGCAGGAGAGGGACAGTGGTCTACGAGCAGCACTTC
TRBV6-1	many	-	TRBJ2-7	CASREVQGSSEQYF	TGTGCCAGCAGAGAGGTCCAGGGGTCTAGCGAGCAGTACTTC
TRBV20-1	many	-	TRBJ1-6	CSARGDSFNSPLHF	TGCAGTGCTAGAGGCGACAGTTTTAATTCACCCCTCCACTTT
TRBV7-8	many	-	TRBJ2-3	CASVGPSTDTQYF	TGTGCCAGCGTGGGGCCTAGCACAGATACGCAGTATTTT
TRBV19	many	TRBD2	TRBJ2-6	CASNGGGSGANVLTF	TGTGCCAGTAATGGGGGGGGCTCTGGGGCCAACGTCCTGACTTTC
TRBV25-1	many	TRBD1	TRBJ1-1	CASSPDRGLQNTEAFF	TGTGCCAGCAGCCCCGACAGGGGGCTTCAGAACACTGAAGCTTTCTTT
TRBV6-5	many	TRBD2	TRBJ2-1	CASSYGASGGYNEQFF	TGTGCCAGCAGTTACGGGGCTAGCGGGGGTTACAATGAGCAGTTCTTC
TRBV6-9	-	-	TRBJ2-3	CASIYTWAGTDTQYF	TGTGCCAGCATTTACACCTGGGCAGGGACAGATACGCAGTATTTT
TRBV20-1	-	TRBD2	TRBJ2-1	CSAREGGTCYNEQFF	TGCAGTGCTAGAGAGGGGGGGACTTGCTACAATGAGCAGTTCTTC
TRBV6-1	-	TRBD1	TRBJ1-5	CASSTWTGNQHQHF	TGTGCCAGCAGTACCTGGACAGGGAATCAGCACCAGCATTTT
TRBV19	-	-	TRBJ2-3	CASSASVASTDTQYF	TGTGCCAGTAGTGCCAGCGTGGCGAGCACAGATACGCAGTATTTT
TRBV5-6	many	-	TRBJ1-2	CASSLDTNYGYTF	TGTGCCAGCAGCTTAGATACTAACTATGGCTACACCTTC